The 8 T cell receptor beta chains below were found in one sample sequenced in a study of somatic mutations in cytotoxic T cells in rheumatoid arthritis. The repertoire was sequenced with immunoSEQ multiplex PCR; TCRdb's copy has only in-frame clones and lacks some. The sample lists about 14,000 clones, around 77% occurring once. Sample: CD8+ T cells sorted from blood. The receptors were sampled from an adult with rheumatoid arthritis.

This chain joins TRBV6-1 and TRBJ2-2; D is undetermined. The germline V gene encodes CDR1 MNHNS and CDR2 SASEGT. V was cut by 2 bases and J by 5 bases, with 3 bases left in between. This CDR3 region has 12 residues. The CDR3, as DNA: TGTGCCAGCAGTGAAAGTACCGGGGAGCTGTTTTTT. Translating it yields CASSESTGELFF.

The chain combines TRBV25-1 with TRBJ2-5; 12 bases map to TRBD2. CDR1 and CDR2 (germline): MGHDK, SYGVNS. The V gene end was trimmed by 1 base and the J gene end by 3 bases; junction bases not matched to a gene: 3. This CDR3 is built from 16 residues. The CDR3 region is CASSEWTSGVEETQYF. The CDR3 DNA reads as TGTGCCAGCAGTGAATGGACTAGCGGGGTTGAAGAGACCCAGTACTTC.

The chain joins TRBV9 to TRBJ1-1; no clear D gene. The V and J ends lost 0 bases and 5 bases respectively, with 8 bases between them. The CDR3 sequence is 13 residues long. Germline V gene lookup returns CDR1 SGDLS and CDR2 YYNGEE. The CDR3 region is CASSVGESTEAFF. The CDR3 bases are TGTGCCAGCAGCGTAGGGGAGTCTACTGAAGCTTTCTTT.

V is TRBV2 and J is TRBJ1-6; no definite D call. The CDR3 totals 19 residues. The V end lost 0 bases, the J end lost 7 bases, and 22 bases lay between the germline ends. Germline lookup yields CDR1 SNHLY and CDR2 FYNNEI. CDR3 DNA: TGTGCCAGCAGTGAAGCGCTAACTAAGTACGTGGGCGCGAATTCACCCCTCCACTTT. Encoded protein: CASSEALTKYVGANSPLHF.

This chain uses TRBV6-5 with TRBJ2-1, with D possibly TRBD1 on 6 matching bases. Germline assignment: CDR1 MNHEY and CDR2 SVGAGI. Trimming took off 6 bases at V and 2 bases at J, with 11 bases between the two ends. The CDR3 spans 14 residues. Written as DNA, the CDR3 is TGTGCCAGCAGCACAGGGTGGGCCTACAATGAGCAGTTCTTC. This sequence encodes CASSTGWAYNEQFF.

This sequence joins TRBV4-1 and TRBJ2-3, with 12 bases fitting TRBD2. Germline lookup yields CDR1 MGHRA and CDR2 YSYEKL. The CDR3 runs 17 residues. V gave up 4 bases and J gave up 9 bases; unmatched junction bases: 14. This CDR3 is CASSPGTSGFGGGTQYF. CDR3 in DNA: TGCGCCAGCAGCCCCGGGACTAGCGGGTTTGGGGGTGGAACGCAGTATTTT.

V gene TRBV15 combines with J gene TRBJ2-5; the D call may be TRBD1 or TRBD2 (5 bases each). The germline V and J ends were trimmed by 6 bases and 1 base, with 15 bases remaining between them. Germline V gives CDR1 LNHNV, CDR2 YYDKDF (reference sequence). This CDR3 region has 15 residues. CDR3 residues: CATRDGTILQETQYF. CDR3 DNA: TGTGCCACCAGAGACGGGACCATCCTCCAAGAGACCCAGTACTTC.

The V call is TRBV27, the J call TRBJ1-2, with TRBD1 identical over 10 bases. With 8 bases clipped from V and 6 bases from J, the junction kept 9 bases outside the gene matches. The CDR3 has 14 amino acids. The germline V gene encodes CDR1 MNHEY and CDR2 SMNVEV (reference sequence). The CDR3 region has the DNA TGTGCCAGCCGACAGGGGGCGGGTACGGATGGCTACACCTTC. Translating gives CASRQGAGTDGYTF.